This T cell receptor (beta chain) was captured by sequencing in a study of blood T cell repertoires in COVID-19. Study-wide context: Spain, Italy and the United States supplied samples that represented acute and convalescent COVID-19.

In terms of age and location, participants ranged from roughly 18 to 90 years and lived in about two dozen US areas. CDR3 length equals 13 residues. V gave up 8 bases and J gave up 3 bases, with 13 bases separating them. Study processing details: Reference gene primer amplification in the assay estimated nucleated cell counts. The repertoire was sequenced with immunoSEQ multiplex PCR; TCRdb's copy has only in-frame clones and lacks some. V and J calls and clone size come straight from that table; D and trimming were deduced from the DNA. The profile shows about 150,000 clones, about 80% of them singletons.

The chain employs TRBV12-3 or TRBV12-4 and TRBJ1-1; D is uncertain. The material sequenced was PBMCs or T cells enriched from blood (not recorded which). The TCR comes from a man aged 50 to 59 who had recovered from COVID-19. CDR3 in amino acids: CASEERADTEAFF. The CDR3 DNA sequence: TGTGCCAGCGAGGAGAGGGCTGACACTGAAGCTTTCTTT.